This section outlines one T cell receptor beta chain sequence together with its context. With 2 bases removed from V and 3 bases from J, the gap between germline ends came to 9 bases. Germline V gene sequence: CDR1 SGHTA, CDR2 FQGNSA. The CDR3 sequence is 14 residues long. Source study methods: Reference gene primer amplification gave nucleated cell count estimates. Libraries were prepared by immunoSEQ multiplex PCR; TCRdb keeps only in-frame clonotypes and omits some of them. V and J calls plus clone size are reproduced from that table; the DNA served to infer D and trimming. The top ten hold about 6.2% of the sample, which has about 130,000 clones, about 85% seen once. This sample was included in a study of blood T cell repertoires in COVID-19. Study background: The United States, Italy and Spain were the sources of the acute and convalescent COVID-19 samples. The analysed material was cDNA or gDNA that came from T cells, B-cell-depleted T cells, or PBMCs.

The chain is built from TRBV7-2 and TRBJ2-3, with D unclear. The material sequenced was peripheral blood. The source of this sequence is a man older than 75 with active or convalescent COVID-19. The CDR3 DNA follows: TGTGCCAGCAGCTTAAACCCAGTGACAGATACGCAGTATTTT. This gives the protein CASSLNPVTDTQYF.